This T cell receptor (beta chain) derives from a study of blood T cell repertoires in COVID-19. About the study: Sample material is recorded as cDNA or gDNA derived from T cells, B-cell-depleted T cells, or PBMCs.

This CDR3 contains 15 residues. V lost 1 base, J lost 5 bases, and 9 bases lay in between. Germline loops: CDR1 LGHDT, CDR2 YNNKEL (reference sequence). Methods used by the authors: Reference gene primer amplification gave nucleated cell count estimates. The data were produced by immunoSEQ multiplex PCR, yet TCRdb's version contains in-frame clones alone and is incomplete. D and trimming were read from the DNA, whereas the V and J calls and clone size are those reported in that table. The sample consists of 90,000 to 130,000 clones, roughly four fifths of them appearing once. As concerns this clone: Distinct nucleotide sequences in the sample also encode this CDR3.

The V gene is TRBV3-1 (or the pseudogene TRBV3-2), the J gene TRBJ1-6, with D uncertain. This receptor was identified in a woman aged 60-70 years with acute or convalescent COVID-19. Sequencing was done on a sample of peripheral blood. This chain's CDR3 is CASSQVAGNNSPLHF. CDR3 in DNA: TGTGCCAGCAGCCAAGTAGCCGGGAATAATTCACCCCTCCACTTT.